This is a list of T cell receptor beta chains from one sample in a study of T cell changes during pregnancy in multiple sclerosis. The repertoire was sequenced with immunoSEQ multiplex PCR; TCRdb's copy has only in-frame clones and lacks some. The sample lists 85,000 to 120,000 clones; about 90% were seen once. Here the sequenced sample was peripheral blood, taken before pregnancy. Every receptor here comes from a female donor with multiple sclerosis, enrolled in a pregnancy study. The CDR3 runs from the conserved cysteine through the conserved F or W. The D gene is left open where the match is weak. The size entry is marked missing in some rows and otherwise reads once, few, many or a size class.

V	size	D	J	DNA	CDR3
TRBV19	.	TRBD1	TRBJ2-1	TGTGCCAGTAGTGTCTCTAAGGGGGCTACCTACAATGAGCAGTTCTTC	CASSVSKGATYNEQFF
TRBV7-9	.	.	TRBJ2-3	TGTGCCAGCAGCTTAGATTTTAACAGTGGCACAGATACGCAGTATTTT	CASSLDFNSGTDTQYF
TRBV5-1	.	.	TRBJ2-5	TGCGCCAGCAGCTTGGGAGGGGCGGGGACCCAAGAGACCCAGTACTTC	CASSLGGAGTQETQYF
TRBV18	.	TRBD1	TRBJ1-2	TGTGCCAGCTCACCCGGACAGGGGTATGGCTACACCTTC	CASSPGQGYGYTF
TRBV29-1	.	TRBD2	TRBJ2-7	TGCAGCGCTCGGGGGGGATTCTACGAGCAGTACTTC	CSARGGFYEQYF
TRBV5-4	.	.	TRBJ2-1	TGTGCCAGCAGCTCGGGGTCCGGGGATGAGCAGTTCTTC	CASSSGSGDEQFF
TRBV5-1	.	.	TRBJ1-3	TGCGCCAGCAGTCTCCTACGACGGGGACACTCTGGAAACACCATATATTTT	CASSLLRRGHSGNTIYF
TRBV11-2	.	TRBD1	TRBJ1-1	TGTGCCAGCAGCTTGTCAGGGACAGGGGGAAGCACTGAAGCTTTCTTT	CASSLSGTGGSTEAFF
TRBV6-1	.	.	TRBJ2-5	TGTGCCAGCAGCCCTGAGAGGGGGGGGCGTGAGACCCAGTACTTC	CASSPERGGRETQYF
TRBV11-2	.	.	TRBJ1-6	TGTGCCAGCACCCCCGGGGGTCGTAATAATTCACCCCTCCACTTT	CASTPGGRNNSPLHF
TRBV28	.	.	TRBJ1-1	TGTGCCAGCAAGGAAACTTCTGGACAGATGAACACTGAAGCTTTCTTT	CASKETSGQMNTEAFF
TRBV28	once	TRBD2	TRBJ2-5	TGTGCCAGCAGTTTAGACCTAGCGGGAGGGCGCATGACCCAGTACTTC	CASSLDLAGGRMTQYF
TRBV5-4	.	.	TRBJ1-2	TGTGCCAGCAGCGAACTACAGGGCACGAGGTATGGCTACACCTTC	CASSELQGTRYGYTF
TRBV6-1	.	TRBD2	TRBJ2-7	TGTGCCAGCGGAAGGGGCATCCAGCGGGGGGACGAGCAGTACTTC	CASGRGIQRGDEQYF
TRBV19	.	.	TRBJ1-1	TGTGCCAGTAATAATTGGGCCCATGAAGCTTTCTTT	CASNNWAHEAFF
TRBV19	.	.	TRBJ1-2	TGTGCCAGTATGCAGGGCTATGGCTACACCTTC	CASMQGYGYTF
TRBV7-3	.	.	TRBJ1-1	TGTGCCAGCAGCTTAACGGGTGGGGGGGACACTGAAGCTTTCTTT	CASSLTGGGDTEAFF
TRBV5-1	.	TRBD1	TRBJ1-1	TGCGCCAGCAGCTTGGCGTTGGACAGGGGGGAAGCTTTCTTT	CASSLALDRGEAFF
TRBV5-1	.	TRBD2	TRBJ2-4	TGCGCCAGCAGCCCAGCGGGGGGGCGTTCCAAAAACATTCAGTACTTC	CASSPAGGRSKNIQYF
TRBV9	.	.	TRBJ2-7	TGTGCCAGCAGCGTAGCACCGACGGACACGGCCTACGAGCAGTACTTC	CASSVAPTDTAYEQYF
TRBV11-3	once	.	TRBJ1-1	TGTGCCAGCAGCCTCCGGGGGAGCAAGAACACTGAAGCTTTCTTT	CASSLRGSKNTEAFF
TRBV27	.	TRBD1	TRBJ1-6	TGTGCCAGCAGTTTCTGGACAGGGGCATATTATCGTGATTCACCCCTCCACTTT	CASSFWTGAYYRDSPLHF
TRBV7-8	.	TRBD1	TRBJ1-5	TGTGCCAGCAGCTCGCGACAGGGTAGTCCGCCCCAGCATTTT	CASSSRQGSPPQHF
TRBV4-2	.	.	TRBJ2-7	TGTGCCAGCAGCCAAGATGGCGCCGGGACTGCCTCCTACGAGCAGTACTTC	CASSQDGAGTASYEQYF
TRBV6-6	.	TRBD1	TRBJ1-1	TGTGCCAGCGGTACTCGAGCAGGGGGCGAAGCTTTCTTT	CASGTRAGGEAFF
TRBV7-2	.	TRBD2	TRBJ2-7	TGTGCCAGCAGCTTTACTAGCGAAACAAGGCAGTACTTC	CASSFTSETRQYF
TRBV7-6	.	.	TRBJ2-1	TGTGCCAGCAGCCCGGGTGGTCGCAATGAGCAGTTCTTC	CASSPGGRNEQFF
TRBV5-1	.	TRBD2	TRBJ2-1	TGCGCCAGCAGCTTGGGAGCGGGAGTAGCCTACAATGAGCAGTTCTTC	CASSLGAGVAYNEQFF
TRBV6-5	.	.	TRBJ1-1	TGTGCCAGCAGTTACTCGCGGGGAAACACTGAAGCTTTCTTT	CASSYSRGNTEAFF
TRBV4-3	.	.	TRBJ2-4	TGCGCCAGCAGCCAAGGAAAACTAGCCAAAAACATTCAGTACTTC	CASSQGKLAKNIQYF
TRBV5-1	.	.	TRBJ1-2	TGCGCCAGCAGCTTGTCTGGTCTGTACAGTCACTATGGCTACACCTTC	CASSLSGLYSHYGYTF
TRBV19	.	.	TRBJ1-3	TGTGCCAGTACCCCAACGACAAGTTCTGGAAACACCATATATTTT	CASTPTTSSGNTIYF
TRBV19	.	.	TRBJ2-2	TGTGCCAGTACTCCTCGGGACACCGGGGAGCTGTTTTTT	CASTPRDTGELFF
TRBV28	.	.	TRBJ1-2	TGTGCCAGCAGATCACCAGGGAGGGGCGGAGGTGGCTACACCTTC	CASRSPGRGGGGYTF
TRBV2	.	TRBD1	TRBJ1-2	TGTGCCAGCAGTGACCGGACAGGGGCAACCCTAAAAAACTATGGCTACACCTTC	CASSDRTGATLKNYGYTF
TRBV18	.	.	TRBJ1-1	TGTGCCAGCTCACCACCGGCGGGGTTCACTGAAGCTTTCTTT	CASSPPAGFTEAFF
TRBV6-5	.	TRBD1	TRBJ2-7	TGTGCCAGCAGTTACGTGGGACAGGGTCTTGAGCAGTACTTC	CASSYVGQGLEQYF
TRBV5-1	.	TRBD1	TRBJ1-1	TGCGCCAGCAGCTTGAATAGGGACAGAGACATGAACACTGAAGCTTTCTTT	CASSLNRDRDMNTEAFF
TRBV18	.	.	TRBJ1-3	TGTGCCAGCTCACCACCCTCTATGCAAAACTCTGGAAACACCATATATTTT	CASSPPSMQNSGNTIYF
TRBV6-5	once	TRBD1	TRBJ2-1	TGTGCCAGCTGGAGACAGGGAAGCTTCAATGAGCAGTTCTTC	CASWRQGSFNEQFF
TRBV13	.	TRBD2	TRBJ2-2	TGTGCCAGCAGCAACGAGACTAGCGGGAGATCCGGGGAGCTGTTTTTT	CASSNETSGRSGELFF
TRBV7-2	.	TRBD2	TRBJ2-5	TGTGCCAGCAGCTTACTAAGGGCGGGAGGGGGAGAGACCCAGTACTTC	CASSLLRAGGGETQYF
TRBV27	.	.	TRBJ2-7	TGTGCCAGCAGTCCCGGACAGTTCTACGAGCAGTACTTC	CASSPGQFYEQYF
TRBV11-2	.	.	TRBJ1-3	TGTGCCAGCAGTACCCCGCGCTCTGGAAACACCATATATTTT	CASSTPRSGNTIYF
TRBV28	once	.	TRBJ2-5	TGTGCCAGCGGGCCATTCAACCAAGAGACCCAGTACTTC	CASGPFNQETQYF
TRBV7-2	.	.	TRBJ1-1	TGTGCCAGCAGCTTAAACTCGCGGGACGCTGCTTTCTTT	CASSLNSRDAAFF
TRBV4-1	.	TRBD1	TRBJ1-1	TGCGCCAGCAGCCAAGTAGGGTCGGCAGGGGGTACTGAAGCTTTCTTT	CASSQVGSAGGTEAFF
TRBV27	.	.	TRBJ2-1	TGTGCCAGCAGCGTAGGGGGGGAGGGGGGAGACAATGAGCAGTTCTTC	CASSVGGEGGDNEQFF
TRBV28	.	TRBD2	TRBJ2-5	TGTGCCAGCAGCCCCCGGACTAGCGGGAGGGCCAAGGAGACCCAGTACTTC	CASSPRTSGRAKETQYF
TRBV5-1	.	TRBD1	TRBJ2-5	TGCGCCAGCAGCTTGGACAGGGGAGAGGAGACCCAGTACTTC	CASSLDRGEETQYF